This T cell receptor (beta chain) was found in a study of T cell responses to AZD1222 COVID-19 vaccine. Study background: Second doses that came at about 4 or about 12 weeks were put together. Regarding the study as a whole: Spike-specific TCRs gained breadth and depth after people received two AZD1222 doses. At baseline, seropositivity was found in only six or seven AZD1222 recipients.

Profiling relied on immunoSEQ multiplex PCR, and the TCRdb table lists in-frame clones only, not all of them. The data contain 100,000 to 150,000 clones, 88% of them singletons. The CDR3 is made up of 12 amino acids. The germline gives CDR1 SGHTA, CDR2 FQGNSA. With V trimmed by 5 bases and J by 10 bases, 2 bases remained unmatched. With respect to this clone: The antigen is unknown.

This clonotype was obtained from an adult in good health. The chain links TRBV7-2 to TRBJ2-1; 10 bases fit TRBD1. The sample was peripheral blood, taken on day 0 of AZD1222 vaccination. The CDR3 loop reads CASSRQGAEQFF. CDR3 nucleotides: TGTGCCAGCAGCCGACAGGGGGCAGAGCAGTTCTTC.